This TCR beta chain was retrieved from a study of blood T cell repertoires in COVID-19. The wider study: Both acute and convalescent COVID-19 samples were obtained from the United States, Italy and Spain.

The CDR3 consists of 17 residues. Germline CDR1 reads MRHNA; CDR2 reads SNTAGT. V lost 6 bases to trimming and J lost 4 bases, with 21 bases between them. TCRdb's copy holds only in-frame clones and misses some; the assay was immunoSEQ multiplex PCR. The sample yields about 130,000 clones, 84% seen once. This sequence joins TRBV6-4 and TRBJ2-2, with a possible D match to TRBD2 (6 bases). Source material: peripheral blood. The clonotype comes from a man aged 55 to 70 with acute or convalescent COVID-19. This CDR3 reads CASSQNHGTPATGELFF. DNA of the CDR3: TGTGCCAGCAGCCAAAACCACGGGACTCCAGCCACCGGGGAGCTGTTTTTT.